The clone carrying this TCR beta chain was recorded a few times. Its antigen is unidentified. V lost 5 bases and J lost 5, with 2 bases in between. The germline gives CDR1 SEHNR, CDR2 FQNEAQ (reference sequence). The CDR3 has 10 residues. The data derive from a study of CD8+ T cells in alopecia areata. Study outcomes and limitations: Many expanded lesional clones persisted in scalp and blood during tofacitinib. In lesional scalp, particularly from alopecia totalis/universalis, clonality was higher than in normal scalp. On tofacitinib, scalp clonality and expanded CD8+ clones among top 100 fell significantly.

It was cDNA, reverse transcribed from extracted RNA, that served as the sequencing template. The method was immunoSEQ multiplex PCR; TCRdb's version includes in-frame clones alone and lacks a portion of them. Of over 150,000 clones in the sample, around 50% are singletons; the top ten hold around 13%. Treatment in this sample: oral pan-JAK inhibitor, 5-10 mg twice daily. In alopecia areata patients, both lesional scalp punch biopsies and peripheral blood were collected. The sequence was collected from a human donor with alopecia areata. The source was CD8+ T cells sorted from blood, collected at week 24, from a patient treated with tofacitinib. This chain uses TRBV7-9 with TRBJ2-3; no clear D gene. CDR3 nucleotide sequence: TGTGCCAGCAGCGGAGATACGCAGTATTTT. This encodes CASSGDTQYF.